This is a list of T cell receptor beta chains from one sample in a study of molecular identifiers for immune sequencing clone quantification. MiXCR, applied by TCRdb to the PCR reads, yields one record per CDR3 protein. The table records approximately 590,000 distinct CDR3 sequences, 25% of them present only once. Sequenced material: naive CD8+ T cells from blood, with Jurkat cell RNA spiked in. The receptors were sampled from a human donor in good health. Some libraries in this study had Jurkat cell RNA spiked in. Each CDR3 is given with its conserved first and last residue. The order of the fields is D gene, V gene, J gene, clone size, CDR3 DNA, CDR3 protein. A D gene is named only where the DNA matches it firmly. Clone size is shown for a subset of rows, as once, few, many or a class of expanded clone.

TRBD1	TRBV5-6	TRBJ2-7	many	TGTGCCAGCAGCCAGGGACAGGGTTTCGACGAGCAGTACTTC	CASSQGQGFDEQYF
NA	TRBV6-1	TRBJ1-3	few	TGTGCCAGCAGTGAGGACATCGCCAGCTCTGGAAACACCATATATTTT	CASSEDIASSGNTIYF
NA	TRBV5-4	TRBJ2-7	many	TGTGCCAGCAGCTCAATGGACGGAACCTACGAGCAGTACTTC	CASSSMDGTYEQYF
NA	TRBV7-9	TRBJ2-7	NA	TGTGCCAGCAGCTTATTGGGGGTCCACTACGAGCAGTACTTC	CASSLLGVHYEQYF
NA	TRBV4-1	TRBJ1-1	NA	TGCGCCAGCAGCCAAGATAGATTCGGGAACACTGAAGCTTTCTTT	CASSQDRFGNTEAFF
TRBD2	TRBV20-1	TRBJ2-7	many	TGCAGTGCTAGACTTACTAGCGGGGCCTCCTACGAGCAGTACTTC	CSARLTSGASYEQYF
NA	TRBV29-1	TRBJ1-1	many	TGCAGCGTTGAAGAGGGTTGGGCGGGGAGGTACCGCACTGAAGCTTTCTTT	CSVEEGWAGRYRTEAFF
NA	TRBV6-2/TRBV6-3	TRBJ1-1	once	TGTGCCAGCAACCTTCTTGGGGGAGGAACTGAAGCTTTCTTT	CASNLLGGGTEAFF
TRBD1	TRBV20-1	TRBJ2-7	many	TGCAGTGCTAGATTGGGACAGGGTCGAGACGAGCAGTACTTC	CSARLGQGRDEQYF
NA	TRBV7-9	TRBJ2-5	NA	TGTGCCGGCAGCCCGGGACACCTACTCAGGGAGACCCAGTACTTC	CAGSPGHLLRETQYF
NA	TRBV7-9	TRBJ1-2	few	TGTGCCAGCAGCAATTCAGGGAGCGGTTTAGGCTATGGCTACACCTTC	CASSNSGSGLGYGYTF
TRBD2	TRBV29-1	TRBJ2-1	many	TGCAGCGTTGAAGATCCCGGGAGGGCCAAGGTAAATGAGCAGTTCTTC	CSVEDPGRAKVNEQFF
TRBD1	TRBV13	TRBJ1-4	NA	TGTGCCAGCAGCTCGCCGTCCGGACAGGGCTCAACTAATGAAAAACTGTTTTTT	CASSSPSGQGSTNEKLFF
TRBD2	TRBV4-3	TRBJ2-5	many	TGCGCCAGCAGCCAATCTGCGAGGGCTAGCGGATCTCAAGAGACCCAGTACTTC	CASSQSARASGSQETQYF
NA	TRBV3-1	TRBJ1-1	once	TGTGCCAGCAGCCAAGGCGCCGAGAACACTGAAGCTTTCTTT	CASSQGAENTEAFF
NA	TRBV11-2	TRBJ1-4	NA	TGTGCCAGCAGCTTAATTTTTTCGGACGCTGAAAAACTGTTTTTT	CASSLIFSDAEKLFF
TRBD1	TRBV28	TRBJ2-3	many	TGTGCCAGTGAGGACAGGGGTTACACAGATACGCAGTATTTT	CASEDRGYTDTQYF
NA	TRBV28	TRBJ2-1	many	TGTGCCAGCAGTTTAGCAGGGGCGAGCGATGAGCAGTTCTTC	CASSLAGASDEQFF
TRBD2	TRBV11-2	TRBJ2-1	NA	TGTGCCAGCAGCTTGTATCTAGCGGGAGCATACAATGAGCAGTTCTTC	CASSLYLAGAYNEQFF
NA	TRBV7-9	TRBJ2-4	many	TGTGCCAGCAGCCCTCCGGGCCCCATAGCCAAAAACATTCAGTACTTC	CASSPPGPIAKNIQYF
NA	TRBV19	TRBJ1-5	few	TGTGCCAGTAGTGTTGAAATGGGACGGCATAGCAATCAGCCCCAGCATTTT	CASSVEMGRHSNQPQHF
NA	TRBV2	TRBJ2-2	NA	TGTGCCAGCAGTGTGCCAGCCGGGGCCGGGGAGCTGTTTTTT	CASSVPAGAGELFF
NA	TRBV7-9	TRBJ2-5	few	TGTGCCAGCAGCGAATACCAAGAGACCCAGTACTTC	CASSEYQETQYF
NA	TRBV20-1	TRBJ2-7	NA	TGCAGTGCTAGACCACAGGGAAAGAACTCCTACGAGCAGTACTTC	CSARPQGKNSYEQYF
NA	TRBV12-5	TRBJ2-7	few	TGTGCTAGTGGTCGACAAGAGCTGAATTACGAGCAGTACTTC	CASGRQELNYEQYF
NA	TRBV6-5	TRBJ1-5	NA	TGTGCCAGCAGGCCAACAGTCAATCAGCCCCAGCATTTT	CASRPTVNQPQHF
NA	TRBV7-9	TRBJ2-7	many	TGTGCCAGCAGCTTGTTCTTGGACCCTAGGAACGAGCAGTACTTC	CASSLFLDPRNEQYF
NA	TRBV5-1	TRBJ2-7	many	TGCGCCAGCAGCTGGGGACCGAACTACGAGCAGTACTTC	CASSWGPNYEQYF
NA	TRBV7-9	TRBJ1-1	many	TGTGCCAGCAGCTCGGACACCCGTCTCGCTTTCTTT	CASSSDTRLAFF
NA	TRBV30	TRBJ2-7	few	TGTGCCTGGAGTCTTTTTGGCGGAACCTACGAGCAGTACTTC	CAWSLFGGTYEQYF
TRBD1	TRBV30	TRBJ2-7	few	TGTGCCTGGAGTGTGGGGACAGGGCCCAACTACGAGCAGTACTTC	CAWSVGTGPNYEQYF
TRBD2	TRBV20-1	TRBJ2-7	NA	TGCAGTGCTAGACAGTTAGCGGGGCCCCCCTACGAGCAGTACTTC	CSARQLAGPPYEQYF